A selection of T cell receptor beta chains follows, all from one sample in a study of shared clonotypes between healthy human individuals. This table comes from immunoSEQ multiplex PCR, and its TCRdb copy is limited to in-frame clones, with some not included. The table shows approximately 2.5 million clones, with approximately 93% occurring only once. Sequencing was performed on naive CD4+ T cells from PBMCs. The receptors stem from a man between 18 and 29 years old in good health. Some clones in this sample may be carry-over from other donors' samples. CDR3s include the opening cysteine and the closing phenylalanine or tryptophan. D genes are given only for firm matches. The size of a clone is reported for some rows only, either as once, few or many, or as a class for expanded clones.

abundance	v_gene	d_gene	len	j_gene	CDR3nt	CDR3aa
-	TRBV6-6	-	13	TRBJ1-5	TGTGCCAGCAGGCGGGGGGAAGGACAGCCCCAGCATTTT	CASRRGEGQPQHF
-	TRBV5-1	-	16	TRBJ2-3	TGCGCCAGCAGCTTCTTAGGGGGTGACCTCACAGATACGCAGTATTTT	CASSFLGGDLTDTQYF
-	TRBV4-3	-	14	TRBJ1-2	TGCGCCAGCAGCCCCGCGACGGACAACTATGGCTACACCTTC	CASSPATDNYGYTF
-	TRBV7-2	TRBD1	14	TRBJ1-5	TGTGCCAGCAGCTCCCCGGACAGGGGAAACTTACAGCATTTT	CASSSPDRGNLQHF
-	TRBV5-5	TRBD1	15	TRBJ1-1	TGTGCCAGCAGTATAGGACAGGGGGTTTGGACTGAAGCTTTCTTT	CASSIGQGVWTEAFF
-	TRBV27	-	13	TRBJ1-2	TGTGCCAGCAGTTTATTGGACGGATATGGCTACACCTTC	CASSLLDGYGYTF
-	TRBV30	-	11	TRBJ2-3	TGTGCCTGGACAGGGGCAGATACGCAGTATTTT	CAWTGADTQYF
-	TRBV9	-	17	TRBJ2-2	TGTGCCAGCAGCGTAGACCCCAGGGGAGAGAACACCGGGGAGCTGTTTTTT	CASSVDPRGENTGELFF
-	TRBV28	-	16	TRBJ2-2	TGTGCCAGCAGTTCCGAAAGTGGAGGTAGCACCGGGGAGCTGTTTTTT	CASSSESGGSTGELFF
-	TRBV5-1	TRBD1	14	TRBJ1-2	TGCGCCAGCAGCTTGGGGGACAGTTCAAATGGCTACACCTTC	CASSLGDSSNGYTF
once	TRBV10-3	TRBD1	14	TRBJ1-2	TGTGCCATCAGCCTACAGGGGGCGGACTATGGCTACACCTTC	CAISLQGADYGYTF